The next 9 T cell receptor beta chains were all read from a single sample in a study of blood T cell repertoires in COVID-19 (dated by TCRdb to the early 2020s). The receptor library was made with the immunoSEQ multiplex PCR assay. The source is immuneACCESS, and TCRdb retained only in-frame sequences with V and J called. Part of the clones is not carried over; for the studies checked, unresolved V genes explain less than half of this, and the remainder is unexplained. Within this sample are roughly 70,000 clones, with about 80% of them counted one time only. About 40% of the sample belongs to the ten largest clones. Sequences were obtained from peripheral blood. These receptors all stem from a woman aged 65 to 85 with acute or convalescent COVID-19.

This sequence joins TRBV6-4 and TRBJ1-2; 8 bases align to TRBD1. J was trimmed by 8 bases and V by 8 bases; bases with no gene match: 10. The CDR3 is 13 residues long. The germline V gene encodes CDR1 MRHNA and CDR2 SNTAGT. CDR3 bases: TGTGCCAGCTCCGGACAGGGTTTAAGCGGCTACACCTTC. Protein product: CASSGQGLSGYTF.

CDR3 nucleotide sequence: TGTGCCAGCAACCGGGACAGGGGGCTCGAGCAGTACTTC. As protein: CASNRDRGLEQYF. The V gene is TRBV5-4, the J gene TRBJ2-7, with TRBD1 identical over 12 bases. After removal of 6 bases from V and 6 bases from J, the junction contained 4 bases not matched to a gene. This CDR3 is built from 13 residues. CDR1 is SGHNT and CDR2 is YYREEE in the germline V gene (reference sequence). The full variable domain, with the rest looked up from reference TRBV5-4 and TRBJ2-7, is ETGVTQSPTHLIKTRGQQVTLRCSSQSGHNTVSWYQQALGQGPQFIFQYYREEENGRGNFPPRFSGLQFPNYSSELNVNALELDDSALYLCASNRDRGLEQYFGPGTRLTVT.

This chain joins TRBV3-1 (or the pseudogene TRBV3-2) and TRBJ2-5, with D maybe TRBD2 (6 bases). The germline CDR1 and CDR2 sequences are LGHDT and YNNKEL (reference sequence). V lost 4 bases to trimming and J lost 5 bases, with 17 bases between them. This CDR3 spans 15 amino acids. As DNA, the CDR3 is TGTGCCAGCAGCCCTGGCCGGAGGGTCATGGAGACCCAGTACTTC. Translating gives CASSPGRRVMETQYF.

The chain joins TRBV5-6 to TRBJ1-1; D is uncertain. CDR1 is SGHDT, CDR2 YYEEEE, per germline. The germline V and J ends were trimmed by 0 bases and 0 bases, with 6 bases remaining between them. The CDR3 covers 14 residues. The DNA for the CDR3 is TGTGCCAGCAGCTTGGGGCAGGTGAACACTGAAGCTTTCTTT. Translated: CASSLGQVNTEAFF. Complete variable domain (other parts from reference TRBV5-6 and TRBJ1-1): DAGVTQSPTHLIKTRGQQVTLRCSPKSGHDTVSWYQQALGQGPQFIFQYYEEEERQRGNFPDRFSGHQFPNYSSELNVNALLLGDSALYLCASSLGQVNTEAFFGQGTRLTVV.

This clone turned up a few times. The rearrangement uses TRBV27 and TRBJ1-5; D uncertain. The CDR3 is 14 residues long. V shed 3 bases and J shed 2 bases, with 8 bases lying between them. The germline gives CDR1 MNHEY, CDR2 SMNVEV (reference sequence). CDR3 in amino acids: CASSLAGGNQPQHF. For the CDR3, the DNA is TGTGCCAGCAGTTTGGCAGGCGGCAATCAGCCCCAGCATTTT.

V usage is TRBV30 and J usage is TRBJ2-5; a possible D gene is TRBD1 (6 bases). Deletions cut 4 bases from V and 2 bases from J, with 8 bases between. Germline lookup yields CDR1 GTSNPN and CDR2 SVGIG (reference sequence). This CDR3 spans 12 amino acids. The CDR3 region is CAWKGTQETQYF. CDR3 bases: TGTGCCTGGAAGGGGACACAAGAGACCCAGTACTTC.

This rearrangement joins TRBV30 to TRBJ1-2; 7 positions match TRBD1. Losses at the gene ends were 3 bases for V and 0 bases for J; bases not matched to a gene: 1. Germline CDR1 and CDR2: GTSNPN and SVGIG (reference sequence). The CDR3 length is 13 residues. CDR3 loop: CAWSGQANYGYTF. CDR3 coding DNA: TGTGCCTGGAGCGGACAGGCTAACTATGGCTACACCTTC.

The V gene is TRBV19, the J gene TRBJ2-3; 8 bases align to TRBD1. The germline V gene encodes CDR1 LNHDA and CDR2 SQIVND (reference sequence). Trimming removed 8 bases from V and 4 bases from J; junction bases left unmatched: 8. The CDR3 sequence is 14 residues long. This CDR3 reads CASGQGAGADTQYF. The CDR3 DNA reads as TGTGCCAGTGGCCAGGGGGCCGGGGCAGATACGCAGTATTTT.

The CDR3 DNA is TGTGCCAGCAGCTTGACCCGCCTTGACAGGGGGACCGGGGAGCTGTTTTTT. This encodes CASSLTRLDRGTGELFF. The gene calls are TRBV5-4 and TRBJ2-2; 9 bases are shared with TRBD1. The CDR3 sequence is 17 residues long. CDR1 and CDR2 (germline): SGHNT, YYREEE (reference sequence). Trimming at V came to 1 base and at J to 5 bases, leaving 9 bases not matched to a gene.